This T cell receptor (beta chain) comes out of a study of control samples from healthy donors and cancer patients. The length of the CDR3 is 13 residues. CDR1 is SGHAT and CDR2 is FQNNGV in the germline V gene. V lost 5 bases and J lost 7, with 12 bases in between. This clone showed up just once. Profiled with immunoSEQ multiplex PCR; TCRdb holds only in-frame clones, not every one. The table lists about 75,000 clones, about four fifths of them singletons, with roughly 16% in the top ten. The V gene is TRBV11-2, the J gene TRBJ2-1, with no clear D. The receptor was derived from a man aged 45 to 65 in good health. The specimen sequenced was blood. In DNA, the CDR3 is TGTGCCAGCAGCACGCCGGCTGGTAATGAGCAGTTCTTC. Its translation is CASSTPAGNEQFF.